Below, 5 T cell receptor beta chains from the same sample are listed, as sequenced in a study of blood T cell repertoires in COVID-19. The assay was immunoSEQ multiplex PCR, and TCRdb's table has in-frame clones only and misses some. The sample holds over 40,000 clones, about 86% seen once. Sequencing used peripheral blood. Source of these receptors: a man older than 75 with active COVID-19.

The DNA of the CDR3 is TGTGCCAGCAGCTTAGTTTCTCAGGGGGCCAGGCACGAGACCCAGTACTTC. Residues: CASSLVSQGARHETQYF. This chain connects TRBV11-3 to TRBJ2-5, with 8 bases fitting TRBD1. The CDR3 runs 17 residues. The germline V gene encodes CDR1 SGHNT and CDR2 YENEEA. The junction had 12 bases not matched to a gene; V was cut back by 1 base and J by 5 bases.

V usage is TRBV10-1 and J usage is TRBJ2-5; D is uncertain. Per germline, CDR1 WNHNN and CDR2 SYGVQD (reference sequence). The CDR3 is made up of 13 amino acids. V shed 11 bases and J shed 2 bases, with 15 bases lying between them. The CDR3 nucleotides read TGCGCCCCCCCCTGTAAGCCGCAAGAGACCCAGTACTTC. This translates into CAPPCKPQETQYF.

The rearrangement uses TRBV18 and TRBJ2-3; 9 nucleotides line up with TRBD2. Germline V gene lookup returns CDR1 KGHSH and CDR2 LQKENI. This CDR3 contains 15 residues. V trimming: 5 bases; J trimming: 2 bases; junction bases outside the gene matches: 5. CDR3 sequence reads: CASSATGLATDTQYF. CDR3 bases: TGTGCCAGCTCAGCCACGGGACTAGCCACAGATACGCAGTATTTT.

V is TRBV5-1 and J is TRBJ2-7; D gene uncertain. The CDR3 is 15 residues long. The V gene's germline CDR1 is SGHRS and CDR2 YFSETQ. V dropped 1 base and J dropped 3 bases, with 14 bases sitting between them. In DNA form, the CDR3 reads TGCGCCAGCAGCTTGAATTCAGGCCAGGTCTACGAGCAGTACTTC. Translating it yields CASSLNSGQVYEQYF.

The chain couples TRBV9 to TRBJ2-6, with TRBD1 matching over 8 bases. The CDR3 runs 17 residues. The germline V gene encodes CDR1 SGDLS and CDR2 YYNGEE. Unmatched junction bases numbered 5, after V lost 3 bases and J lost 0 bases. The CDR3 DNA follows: TGTGCCAGCAGCGACCGGGACAGGACCTCTGGGGCCAACGTCCTGACTTTC. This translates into CASSDRDRTSGANVLTF.